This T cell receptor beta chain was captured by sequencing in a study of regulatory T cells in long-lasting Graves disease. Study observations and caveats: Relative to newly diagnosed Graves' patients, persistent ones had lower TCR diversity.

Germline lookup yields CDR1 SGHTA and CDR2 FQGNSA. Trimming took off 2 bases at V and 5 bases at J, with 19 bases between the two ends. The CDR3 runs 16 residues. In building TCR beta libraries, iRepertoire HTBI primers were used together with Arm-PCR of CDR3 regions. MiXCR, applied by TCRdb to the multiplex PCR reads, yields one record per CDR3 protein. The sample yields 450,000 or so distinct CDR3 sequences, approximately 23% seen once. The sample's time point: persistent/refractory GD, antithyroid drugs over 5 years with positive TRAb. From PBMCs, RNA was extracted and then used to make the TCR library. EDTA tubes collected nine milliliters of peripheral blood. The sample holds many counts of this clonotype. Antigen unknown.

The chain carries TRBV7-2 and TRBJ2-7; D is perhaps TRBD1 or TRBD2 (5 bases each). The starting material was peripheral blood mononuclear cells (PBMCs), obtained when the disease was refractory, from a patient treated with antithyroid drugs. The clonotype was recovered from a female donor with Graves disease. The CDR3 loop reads CASSLTVGGGFHEQYF. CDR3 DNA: TGTGCCAGCAGCTTAACGGTTGGTGGGGGATTCCACGAGCAGTACTTC.